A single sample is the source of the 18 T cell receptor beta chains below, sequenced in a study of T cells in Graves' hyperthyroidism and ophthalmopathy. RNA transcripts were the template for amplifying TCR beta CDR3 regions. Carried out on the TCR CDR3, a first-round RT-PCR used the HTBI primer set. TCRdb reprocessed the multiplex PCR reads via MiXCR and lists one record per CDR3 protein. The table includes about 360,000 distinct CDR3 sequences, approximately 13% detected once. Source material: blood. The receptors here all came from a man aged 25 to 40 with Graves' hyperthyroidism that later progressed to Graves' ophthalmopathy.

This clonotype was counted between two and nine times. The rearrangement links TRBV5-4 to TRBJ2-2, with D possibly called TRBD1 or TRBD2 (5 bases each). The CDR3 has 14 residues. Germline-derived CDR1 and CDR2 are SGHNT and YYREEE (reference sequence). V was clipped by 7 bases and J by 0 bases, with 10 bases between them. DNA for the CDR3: TGTGCCAGCGGGGACGGTGCGAACACCGGGGAGCTGTTTTTT. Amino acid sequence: CASGDGANTGELFF.

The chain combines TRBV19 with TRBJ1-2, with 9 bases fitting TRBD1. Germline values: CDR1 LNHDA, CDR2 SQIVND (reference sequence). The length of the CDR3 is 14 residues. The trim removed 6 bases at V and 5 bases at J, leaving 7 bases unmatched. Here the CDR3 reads CASRPGQGLYGYTF. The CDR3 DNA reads TGTGCCAGTAGGCCGGGACAGGGTTTGTATGGCTACACCTTC.

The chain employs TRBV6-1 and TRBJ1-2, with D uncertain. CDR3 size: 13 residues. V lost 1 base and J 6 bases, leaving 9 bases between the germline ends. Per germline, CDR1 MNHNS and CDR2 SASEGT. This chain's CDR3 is CASSEERFDGYTF. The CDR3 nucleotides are TGTGCCAGCAGTGAAGAGCGGTTCGATGGCTACACCTTC.

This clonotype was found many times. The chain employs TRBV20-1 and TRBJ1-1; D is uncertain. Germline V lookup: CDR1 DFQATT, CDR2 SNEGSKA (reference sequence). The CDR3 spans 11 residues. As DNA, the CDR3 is TGCAAGGCGGACGGAGGGACTGAAGCTTTCTTT. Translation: CKADGGTEAFF.

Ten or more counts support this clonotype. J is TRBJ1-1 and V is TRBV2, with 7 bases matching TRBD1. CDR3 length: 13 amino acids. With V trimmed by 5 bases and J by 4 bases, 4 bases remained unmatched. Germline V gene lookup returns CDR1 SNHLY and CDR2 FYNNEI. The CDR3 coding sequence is TGTGCCAGCAGTATGGGACAGTTCACTGAAGCTTTCTTT. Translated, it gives CASSMGQFTEAFF.

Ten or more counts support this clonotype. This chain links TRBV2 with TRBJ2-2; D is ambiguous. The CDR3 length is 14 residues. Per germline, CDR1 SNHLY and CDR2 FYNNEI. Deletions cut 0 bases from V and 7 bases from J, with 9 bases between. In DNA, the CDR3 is TGTGCCAGCAGTGAAGCGCTACGTGGCGGGGAGCTGTTTTTT. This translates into CASSEALRGGELFF.

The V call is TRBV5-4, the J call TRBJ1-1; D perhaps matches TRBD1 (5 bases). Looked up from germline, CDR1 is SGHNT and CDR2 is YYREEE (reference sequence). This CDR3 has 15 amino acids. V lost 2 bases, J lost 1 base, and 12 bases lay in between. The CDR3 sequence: CASSFSGFTNTEAFF. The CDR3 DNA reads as TGTGCCAGCAGCTTCTCAGGGTTCACGAACACTGAAGCTTTCTTT.

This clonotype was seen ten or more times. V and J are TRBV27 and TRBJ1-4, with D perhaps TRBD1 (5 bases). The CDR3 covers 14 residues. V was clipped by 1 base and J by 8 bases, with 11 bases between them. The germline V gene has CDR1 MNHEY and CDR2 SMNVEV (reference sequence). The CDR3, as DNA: TGTGCCAGCAGTTTATGGGGGTTTAGCGAAAAACTGTTTTTT. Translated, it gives CASSLWGFSEKLFF.

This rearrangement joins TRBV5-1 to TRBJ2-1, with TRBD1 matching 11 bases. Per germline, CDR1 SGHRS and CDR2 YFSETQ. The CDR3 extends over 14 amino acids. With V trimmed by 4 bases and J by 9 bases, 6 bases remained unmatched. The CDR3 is CASSAGTGGLEQFF. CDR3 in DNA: TGCGCCAGCAGCGCGGGGACAGGGGGACTTGAGCAGTTCTTC.

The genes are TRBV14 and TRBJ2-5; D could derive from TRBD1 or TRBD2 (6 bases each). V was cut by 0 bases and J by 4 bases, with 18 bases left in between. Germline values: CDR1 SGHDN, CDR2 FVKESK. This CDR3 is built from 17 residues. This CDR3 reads CASSQDSNRRGRETQYF. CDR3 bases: TGTGCCAGCAGCCAAGATAGTAATCGTCGGGGGCGAGAGACCCAGTACTTC.

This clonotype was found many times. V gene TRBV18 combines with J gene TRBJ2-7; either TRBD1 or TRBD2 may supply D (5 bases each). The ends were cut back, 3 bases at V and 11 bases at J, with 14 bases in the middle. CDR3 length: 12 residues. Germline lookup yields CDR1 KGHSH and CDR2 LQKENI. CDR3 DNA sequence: TGTGCCAGCTCACCGTCCGACCAGGGAGAGTACTTC. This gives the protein CASSPSDQGEYF.

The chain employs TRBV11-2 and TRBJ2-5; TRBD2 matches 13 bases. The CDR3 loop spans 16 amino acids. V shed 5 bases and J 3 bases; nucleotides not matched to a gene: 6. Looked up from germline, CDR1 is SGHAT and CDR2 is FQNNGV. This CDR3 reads CASSQTGTSGEETQYF. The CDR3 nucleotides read TGTGCCAGCAGCCAAACCGGGACTAGCGGGGAAGAGACCCAGTACTTC.

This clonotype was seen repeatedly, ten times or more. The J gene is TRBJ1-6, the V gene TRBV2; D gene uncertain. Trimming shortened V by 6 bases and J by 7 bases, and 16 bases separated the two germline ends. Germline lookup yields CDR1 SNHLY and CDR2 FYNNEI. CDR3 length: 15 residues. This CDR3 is CASRRWAGENSPLHF. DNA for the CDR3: TGTGCCAGCAGAAGGTGGGCAGGAGAAAATTCACCCCTCCACTTT.

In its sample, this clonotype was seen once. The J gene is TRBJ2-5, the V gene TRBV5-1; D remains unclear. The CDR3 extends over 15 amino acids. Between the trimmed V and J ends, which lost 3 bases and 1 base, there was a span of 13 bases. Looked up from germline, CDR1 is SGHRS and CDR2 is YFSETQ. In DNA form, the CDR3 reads TGCGCCAGCAGCTCTCTAGAGGCCGCCCAAGAGACCCAGTACTTC. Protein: CASSSLEAAQETQYF.

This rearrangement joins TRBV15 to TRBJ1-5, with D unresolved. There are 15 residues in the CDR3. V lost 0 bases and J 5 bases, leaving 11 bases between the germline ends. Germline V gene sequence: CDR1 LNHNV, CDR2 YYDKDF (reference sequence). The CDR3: CATSRDNRAHQPQHF. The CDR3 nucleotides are TGTGCCACCAGCAGAGATAACAGAGCGCATCAGCCCCAGCATTTT.

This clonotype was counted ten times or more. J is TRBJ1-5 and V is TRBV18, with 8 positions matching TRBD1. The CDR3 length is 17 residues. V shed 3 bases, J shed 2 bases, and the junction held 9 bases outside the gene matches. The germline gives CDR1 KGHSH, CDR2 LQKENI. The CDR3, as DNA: TGTGCCAGCTCACCGTCGACAGGGGAAGGTGGCAATCAGCCCCAGCATTTT. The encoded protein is CASSPSTGEGGNQPQHF.

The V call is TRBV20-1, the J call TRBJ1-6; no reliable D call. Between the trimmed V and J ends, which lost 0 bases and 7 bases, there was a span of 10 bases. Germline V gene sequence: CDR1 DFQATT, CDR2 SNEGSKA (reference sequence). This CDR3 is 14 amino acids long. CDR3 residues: CSARDTPGNSPLHF. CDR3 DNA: TGCAGTGCTAGAGATACGCCGGGAAATTCACCCCTCCACTTT.

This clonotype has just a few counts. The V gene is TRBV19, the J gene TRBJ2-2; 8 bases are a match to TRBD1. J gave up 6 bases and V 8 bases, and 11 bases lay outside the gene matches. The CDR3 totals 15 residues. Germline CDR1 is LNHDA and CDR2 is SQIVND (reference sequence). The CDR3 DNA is TGTGCCAGTTGGACAGGGATCTTGGACGCCGGGGAGCTGTTTTTT. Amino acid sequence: CASWTGILDAGELFF.